One and the same sample provided the 17 T cell receptor beta chains below, sequenced in a study of blood T cell repertoires in COVID-19. TCRdb keeps only in-frame clones here, not all; method: immunoSEQ multiplex PCR. The table records approximately 210,000 clones, over 75% of them present only once. The sequencing input was PBMCs or T cells enriched from blood (not recorded which). The receptor set was obtained from a woman aged 60-75 years who had recovered from COVID-19.

V usage is TRBV10-2 and J usage is TRBJ1-5; 7 nucleotides agree with TRBD1. The CDR3 runs 14 residues. With 4 bases clipped from V and 2 bases from J, the junction kept 2 bases outside the gene matches. The germline CDR1 and CDR2 sequences are WSHSY and SAAADI. The chain's CDR3 is CASSATGGNQPQHF. CDR3 DNA sequence: TGCGCCAGCAGTGCTACAGGGGGCAATCAGCCCCAGCATTTT.

The chain has TRBV4-1 and TRBJ1-3, with no clear D. The CDR3 contains 14 residues. Trimming removed 3 bases from V and 0 bases from J, with 6 bases in between. Germline loops: CDR1 MGHRA, CDR2 YSYEKL. The CDR3 bases are TGCGCCAGCAGCCACCCCAACTCTGGAAACACCATATATTTT. Its translation is CASSHPNSGNTIYF.

This sequence joins TRBV7-2 and TRBJ2-5; no definite D call. From germline, CDR1 is SGHTA and CDR2 FQGNSA. Trimming took 5 bases from V and 4 from J, leaving 14 bases between them. The CDR3 length is 14 residues. CDR3 sequence (DNA): TGTGCCAGCAGCCCCTTCGCAGGCCGAGAGACCCAGTACTTC. This sequence encodes CASSPFAGRETQYF.

V is TRBV6-5 and J is TRBJ2-5; 7 bases fit TRBD1. The CDR3 length is 14 residues. Germline CDR1 is MNHEY and CDR2 is SVGAGI. J gave up 4 bases and V 0 bases, and 2 bases lay outside the gene matches. In DNA form, the CDR3 reads TGTGCCAGCAGTTACTCACAGGGGATAGAGACCCAGTACTTC. Translating it yields CASSYSQGIETQYF.

This chain uses TRBV6-5 with TRBJ2-2, with D possibly matching TRBD1 (6 bases). The ends were cut back, 0 bases at V and 4 bases at J, with 9 bases in the middle. The CDR3 has 15 amino acids. Germline V CDR1 and CDR2: MNHEY, SVGAGI. The CDR3 nucleotides read TGTGCCAGCAGTTACTCGGGACAAATCACCGGGGAGCTGTTTTTT. This encodes CASSYSGQITGELFF.

The chain links TRBV7-9 to TRBJ1-6; D unclear. The CDR3 spans 11 residues. The germline gives CDR1 SEHNR, CDR2 FQNEAQ (reference sequence). V shed 6 bases and J shed 8 bases, with 5 bases lying between them. The DNA for the CDR3 is TGTGCCAGCAGGGCAGATTCACCCCTCCACTTT. Translating it yields CASRADSPLHF. Together with reference TRBV7-9 and TRBJ1-6, the CDR3 gives the full variable domain: DTGVSQNPRHKITKRGQNVTFRCDPISEHNRLYWYRQTLGQGPEFLTYFQNEAQLEKSRLLSDRFSAERPKGSFSTLEIQRTEQGDSAMYLCASRADSPLHFGNGTRLTVT.

V gene TRBV29-1 combines with J gene TRBJ2-5, with 11 bases aligning to TRBD2. The CDR3 sequence is 15 residues long. Germline V gene sequence: CDR1 SQVTM, CDR2 ANQGSEA. The junction had 9 bases not matched to a gene; V was cut back by 7 bases and J by 2 bases. CDR3 in DNA: TGCAGCGCCCCCCCCGTAGCGGGAGGGCAAGAGACCCAGTACTTC. Amino acids: CSAPPVAGGQETQYF.

In the case of this clone: Other nucleotide sequences from this sample produce the same CDR3. The chain joins TRBV6-1 to TRBJ1-2; maybe TRBD1 (6 bases). With 3 bases removed from V and 0 bases from J, the gap between germline ends came to 8 bases. Germline CDR1 reads MNHNS; CDR2 reads SASEGT. This CDR3 contains 14 residues. The CDR3 DNA reads TGTGCCAGCAGTGAGGCAGGGGCTAACTATGGCTACACCTTC. Amino acids: CASSEAGANYGYTF.

The V and J genes are TRBV11-1 and TRBJ2-5; 7 nucleotides agree with TRBD1. V lost 5 bases, J lost 5 bases, and 11 bases stayed unmatched. The CDR3 length is 15 residues. Germline loops: CDR1 SGHAT, CDR2 FQDESV (reference sequence). CDR3 loop: CASSPTQGLIETQYF. The CDR3, as DNA: TGTGCCAGCAGCCCAACACAGGGGTTAATCGAGACCCAGTACTTC.

This clone was counted once. The chain recombines TRBV7-6 with TRBJ1-4, with no clear D. This CDR3 is 16 amino acids long. With 5 bases removed from V and 8 bases from J, the gap between germline ends came to 21 bases. Germline V lookup: CDR1 SGHVS, CDR2 FNYEAQ. The CDR3 coding sequence is TGTGCCAGCAGCCCAATTGAACGCAGGTCTGGGGAAAAACTGTTTTTT. Translation: CASSPIERRSGEKLFF. The full variable domain, with the rest looked up from reference TRBV7-6 and TRBJ1-4, is GAGVSQSPRYKVTKRGQDVALRCDPISGHVSLYWYRQALGQGPEFLTYFNYEAQQDKSGLPNDRFSAERPEGSISTLTIQRTEQRDSAMYRCASSPIERRSGEKLFFGSGTQLSVL.

There are a few counts of this clone. This sequence joins TRBV10-3 and TRBJ2-1; D not resolved. In germline, CDR1 is ENHRY, CDR2 SYGVKD. Trimming removed 1 base at V and 8 bases at J, with 12 bases between. The CDR3 is 14 amino acids. The CDR3 DNA reads TGTGCCATCAGTGAGTTAGAGCAAGCACATGAGCAGTTCTTC. As protein: CAISELEQAHEQFF.

The chain joins TRBV2 to TRBJ1-2; 7 bases map to TRBD1. Germline V lookup: CDR1 SNHLY, CDR2 FYNNEI. V was clipped by 2 bases and J by 6 bases; unmatched bases: 6. This CDR3 has 14 amino acids. The CDR3 region is CASSETDRNHGYTF. The CDR3, as DNA: TGTGCCAGCAGTGAAACGGACAGGAACCATGGCTACACCTTC.

The rearrangement joins TRBV12-2 to TRBJ2-5; the table's D call, TRBD1, has no DNA check behind it. TRBV12-2 is flagged as a pseudogene. CDR3 size: 17 residues. The CDR3 bases are TGTGCAAGTCGCTTAGCGCCGGCAGGGGAAGGTGACGAGACCCAGTACTTC. Protein product: CASRLAPAGEGDETQYF.

There are a few counts of this clone. The chain couples TRBV7-9 to TRBJ2-2; D not certain. The V end lost 2 bases, the J end lost 3 bases, and 10 bases lay between the germline ends. The CDR3 is 15 residues long. CDR1 and CDR2 (germline): SEHNR, FQNEAQ (reference sequence). CDR3 nucleotides: TGTGCCAGCAGCTTAAATTCGGCGGACACCGGGGAGCTGTTTTTT. Protein sequence: CASSLNSADTGELFF.

The chain uses TRBV5-1 and TRBJ2-3; weak D call: TRBD2 (5 bases). Germline CDR1 and CDR2: SGHRS and YFSETQ. Trimming cost V 0 bases and J 3 bases, with 14 bases left between them. The CDR3 is 16 amino acids. CDR3 sequence reads: CASSLAPGSATDTQYF. The CDR3 DNA sequence: TGCGCCAGCAGCTTGGCCCCGGGGTCGGCGACAGATACGCAGTATTTT.

The gene calls are TRBV2 and TRBJ2-2, with D maybe TRBD1 (5 bases). Trimming stripped 6 bases from V and 4 bases from J, with 12 bases between. CDR3 length: 14 amino acids. Germline V gives CDR1 SNHLY, CDR2 FYNNEI. The CDR3: CASRRGEGTGELFF. In DNA, the CDR3 is TGTGCCAGCAGAAGGGGCGAAGGCACCGGGGAGCTGTTTTTT.

The chain recombines TRBV4-2 with TRBJ2-3; 8 nucleotides agree with TRBD2. Losses at the gene ends were 3 bases for V and 0 bases for J; bases not matched to a gene: 2. The germline CDR1 and CDR2 sequences are LGHNA and YNFKEQ. This CDR3 has 15 residues. This chain's CDR3 is CASSHGGGSTDTQYF. The DNA for the CDR3 is TGTGCCAGCAGCCATGGCGGGGGGAGCACAGATACGCAGTATTTT.